This T cell receptor (beta chain) was profiled in a study of neurological immune-mediated disorders. The team produced cDNA through 5'RACE using 10-nucleotide random UMIs. In each sequencing run, over 170 million TCR-beta sequences were generated from 15-18 subjects. TCRdb processed the 5' RACE reads anew with MiXCR; each CDR3 protein has one entry. The repertoire has under 90,000 distinct CDR3 sequences, about 9% of them found once; the top ten carry 1.7%. This clonotype has a count of ten or more. This CDR3 has 11 residues. The ends were cut back, 3 bases at V and 6 bases at J, with 6 bases in the middle.

The chain links TRBV12-3 or TRBV12-4 to TRBJ2-7; possibly TRBD2 for D (6 bases). Specimen: PBMCs. The sequence was collected from a man over 45 in good health. CDR3 region: CASSFGGEQYF. The CDR3 DNA sequence: TGTGCCAGCAGTTTCGGGGGCGAGCAGTACTTC.